This paragraph covers one T cell receptor beta chain sequence. CDR3 length equals 13 residues. The V end was cut by 7 bases, the J end by 4 bases, with 16 bases between. Germline-derived CDR1 and CDR2 are SQVTM and ANQGSEA. Profiled with immunoSEQ multiplex PCR; TCRdb holds only in-frame clones, not every one. The data hold approximately 27,000 clones, with roughly 77% observed a single time. These data are taken from a study of preoperative IRX-2 immunotherapy in early breast cancer. This sample's treatment: preoperative locoregional IRX-2 cytokine immunotherapy. Preoperative locoregional IRX-2 cytokine immunotherapy was tested in the phase Ib source study.

The chain recombines TRBV29-1 with TRBJ1-2; tentative D call: TRBD1 (5 bases). The TCR originated in a human donor with breast cancer. The specimen comprised lymph node tissue, sampled after IRX-2 immunotherapy. The CDR3 loop is CSAKAGVSYGYTF. The CDR3 nucleotides are TGCAGCGCCAAGGCGGGGGTTTCCTATGGCTACACCTTC.